Listed below are T cell receptor beta chains from one sample, sequenced in a study of T-cell memory formation after mild COVID-19. MiXCR, applied by TCRdb to the 5' RACE reads, yields one record per CDR3 protein. The data show 30,000 to 45,000 distinct CDR3 sequences, over 9.5% seen once. Sequences were obtained from PBMCs or a T cell subset sorted from them (not recorded which). These receptor sequences come from a young man who had mild COVID-19 (a few samples of this study predate the infection). Cell type and time point are not known. CDR3s include the opening cysteine and the closing phenylalanine or tryptophan. D genes are given only for firm matches. Part of the rows lack a size; the others show once, few, many or a class for expanded clones.

D gene: TRBD1
J gene: TRBJ2-5
clone size: many
V gene: TRBV20-1
CDR3 protein: CSATGTGVKTQYF
CDR3 DNA: TGCAGTGCTACCGGGACAGGGGTAAAGACCCAGTACTTC

D gene: TRBD1
J gene: TRBJ1-1
clone size: many
V gene: TRBV20-1
CDR3 protein: CSARLPGQGGSEAFF
CDR3 DNA: TGCAGTGCTAGATTACCGGGACAGGGAGGATCTGAAGCTTTCTTT

D gene: .
J gene: TRBJ2-5
clone size: few
V gene: TRBV7-8
CDR3 protein: CASSLDKQETQYF
CDR3 DNA: TGTGCCAGCAGCTTAGACAAGCAAGAGACCCAGTACTTC

D gene: .
J gene: TRBJ2-3
clone size: many
V gene: TRBV9
CDR3 protein: CASSVGTARTDTQYF
CDR3 DNA: TGTGCCAGCAGCGTCGGGACTGCGCGCACAGATACGCAGTATTTT

D gene: TRBD1
J gene: TRBJ2-5
clone size: many
V gene: TRBV5-1
CDR3 protein: CASSFSTGARETQYF
CDR3 DNA: TGCGCCAGCAGCTTTTCAACAGGGGCTAGAGAGACCCAGTACTTC

D gene: .
J gene: TRBJ2-7
clone size: .
V gene: TRBV7-9
CDR3 protein: CASFGGGAFEQYF
CDR3 DNA: TGTGCCAGCTTTGGAGGGGGGGCCTTCGAGCAGTACTTC

D gene: TRBD1
J gene: TRBJ1-4
clone size: few
V gene: TRBV7-9
CDR3 protein: CASSLGQVSEKLFF
CDR3 DNA: TGTGCCAGCAGCCTGGGACAGGTTTCTGAAAAACTGTTTTTT

D gene: .
J gene: TRBJ1-2
clone size: .
V gene: TRBV3-1
CDR3 protein: CASSQGGGAYGYTF
CDR3 DNA: TGTGCCAGCAGCCAAGGCGGAGGGGCCTATGGCTACACCTTC

D gene: .
J gene: TRBJ2-6
clone size: few
V gene: TRBV3-1
CDR3 protein: CASSQDTGANVLTF
CDR3 DNA: TGTGCCAGCAGCCAAGATACTGGGGCCAACGTCCTGACTTTC

D gene: .
J gene: TRBJ2-3
clone size: .
V gene: TRBV24-1
CDR3 protein: CATSDPPRGDTQYF
CDR3 DNA: TGTGCCACCAGTGATCCCCCCAGGGGAGATACGCAGTATTTT

D gene: TRBD1
J gene: TRBJ2-3
clone size: many
V gene: TRBV7-9
CDR3 protein: CASTMTGADTQYF
CDR3 DNA: TGTGCCAGCACCATGACAGGGGCAGATACGCAGTATTTT

D gene: .
J gene: TRBJ1-5
clone size: .
V gene: TRBV20-1
CDR3 protein: CSATFTNQPQHF
CDR3 DNA: TGCAGTGCCACATTTACCAATCAGCCCCAGCATTTT

D gene: TRBD2
J gene: TRBJ2-3
clone size: .
V gene: TRBV7-8
CDR3 protein: CASSLPGGTGTDTQYF
CDR3 DNA: TGTGCCAGCAGCTTACCGGGGGGAACGGGCACAGATACGCAGTATTTT

D gene: .
J gene: TRBJ2-7
clone size: many
V gene: TRBV4-3
CDR3 protein: CASSQDRQQIYEQYF
CDR3 DNA: TGCGCCAGCAGCCAAGATCGGCAGCAGATCTACGAGCAGTACTTC

D gene: .
J gene: TRBJ2-2
clone size: .
V gene: TRBV10-3
CDR3 protein: CAISTQTSTGELFF
CDR3 DNA: TGTGCCATCAGTACCCAGACTAGCACCGGGGAGCTGTTTTTT

D gene: .
J gene: TRBJ2-5
clone size: many
V gene: TRBV5-5
CDR3 protein: CASSFDSTGETQYF
CDR3 DNA: TGTGCCAGCAGCTTCGACAGCACCGGGGAGACCCAGTACTTC

D gene: .
J gene: TRBJ1-3
clone size: few
V gene: TRBV9
CDR3 protein: CASSVANSGNTIYF
CDR3 DNA: TGTGCCAGCAGCGTAGCGAACTCTGGAAACACCATATATTTT

D gene: TRBD2
J gene: TRBJ2-3
clone size: few
V gene: TRBV9
CDR3 protein: CASSATAGGPADTQYF
CDR3 DNA: TGTGCCAGCAGCGCGACCGCGGGGGGCCCGGCAGATACGCAGTATTTT

D gene: TRBD2
J gene: TRBJ2-3
clone size: .
V gene: TRBV12-3/TRBV12-4
CDR3 protein: CASSLGGGGDTQYF
CDR3 DNA: TGTGCCAGCAGTTTAGGCGGGGGGGGAGATACGCAGTATTTT

D gene: TRBD2
J gene: TRBJ2-3
clone size: many
V gene: TRBV12-5
CDR3 protein: CASGPGLAGADTQYF
CDR3 DNA: TGTGCTAGTGGCCCGGGACTAGCGGGGGCGGATACGCAGTATTTT

D gene: .
J gene: TRBJ2-5
clone size: many
V gene: TRBV4-2
CDR3 protein: CASSQELNRDGRETQYF
CDR3 DNA: TGTGCCAGCAGCCAAGAGTTGAACAGGGACGGACGAGAGACCCAGTACTTC

D gene: .
J gene: TRBJ2-4
clone size: many
V gene: TRBV6-1
CDR3 protein: CASSEAGQNIQYF
CDR3 DNA: TGTGCCAGCAGTGAAGCGGGGCAAAACATTCAGTACTTC

D gene: .
J gene: TRBJ2-2
clone size: .
V gene: TRBV5-1
CDR3 protein: CASSRDPDTGELFF
CDR3 DNA: TGCGCCAGCTCCCGGGACCCTGACACCGGGGAGCTGTTTTTT

D gene: TRBD2
J gene: TRBJ2-4
clone size: .
V gene: TRBV7-2
CDR3 protein: CASSLTSGVQNIQYF
CDR3 DNA: TGTGCCAGCAGCTTAACTAGCGGGGTCCAAAACATTCAGTACTTC

D gene: TRBD1
J gene: TRBJ2-5
clone size: .
V gene: TRBV27
CDR3 protein: CASSLYPVGQGEETQYF
CDR3 DNA: TGTGCCAGCAGCTTATACCCCGTTGGACAGGGGGAAGAGACCCAGTACTTC

D gene: .
J gene: TRBJ2-3
clone size: many
V gene: TRBV2
CDR3 protein: CASSEPFTDTQYF
CDR3 DNA: TGTGCCAGCAGTGAACCCTTCACGGATACGCAGTATTTT

D gene: .
J gene: TRBJ2-5
clone size: many
V gene: TRBV7-9
CDR3 protein: CASKRVTALETQYF
CDR3 DNA: TGTGCCAGTAAACGAGTGACGGCCCTGGAGACCCAGTACTTC

D gene: TRBD2
J gene: TRBJ2-1
clone size: many
V gene: TRBV7-2
CDR3 protein: CASSSSGVPYNEQFF
CDR3 DNA: TGTGCCAGCAGCTCTAGCGGGGTGCCCTACAATGAGCAGTTCTTC

D gene: .
J gene: TRBJ2-3
clone size: many
V gene: TRBV7-9
CDR3 protein: CASAQSGDTQYF
CDR3 DNA: TGTGCCAGCGCCCAAAGTGGAGATACGCAGTATTTT

D gene: .
J gene: TRBJ1-5
clone size: many
V gene: TRBV5-1
CDR3 protein: CASAQGFNQPQHF
CDR3 DNA: TGCGCCAGCGCCCAGGGGTTCAATCAGCCCCAGCATTTT

D gene: .
J gene: TRBJ1-2
clone size: many
V gene: TRBV12-3/TRBV12-4
CDR3 protein: CASSSGSGYTF
CDR3 DNA: TGTGCCAGCAGTTCAGGGAGTGGCTACACCTTC

D gene: .
J gene: TRBJ2-5
clone size: many
V gene: TRBV11-2
CDR3 protein: CASSEQVQETQYF
CDR3 DNA: TGTGCCAGCAGTGAACAGGTCCAAGAGACCCAGTACTTC

D gene: .
J gene: TRBJ2-2
clone size: many
V gene: TRBV11-2
CDR3 protein: CASSPGRGQGGELFF
CDR3 DNA: TGTGCCAGCAGCCCCGGGCGGGGGCAGGGCGGGGAGCTGTTTTTT

D gene: .
J gene: TRBJ2-3
clone size: many
V gene: TRBV4-2
CDR3 protein: CASSQDEGGSDTQYF
CDR3 DNA: TGTGCCAGCAGCCAAGACGAGGGGGGATCAGATACGCAGTATTTT

D gene: .
J gene: TRBJ1-5
clone size: many
V gene: TRBV29-1
CDR3 protein: CSVGEVGQPQHF
CDR3 DNA: TGCAGCGTTGGGGAGGTTGGTCAGCCCCAGCATTTT

D gene: .
J gene: TRBJ2-1
clone size: .
V gene: TRBV4-2
CDR3 protein: CASSQRQDYPYNEQFF
CDR3 DNA: TGTGCCAGCAGCCAAAGGCAGGACTACCCCTACAATGAGCAGTTCTTC

D gene: .
J gene: TRBJ1-2
clone size: many
V gene: TRBV2
CDR3 protein: CASSAQGSRGYGYTF
CDR3 DNA: TGTGCCAGCAGTGCCCAGGGGAGTAGGGGCTATGGCTACACCTTC

D gene: TRBD2
J gene: TRBJ2-1
clone size: many
V gene: TRBV19
CDR3 protein: CASSQTSGDYNEQFF
CDR3 DNA: TGTGCCAGTAGTCAGACTAGCGGGGATTACAATGAGCAGTTCTTC

D gene: TRBD1
J gene: TRBJ2-3
clone size: many
V gene: TRBV7-9
CDR3 protein: CASSSSWGQGADTQYF
CDR3 DNA: TGTGCCAGCAGCTCAAGCTGGGGACAGGGGGCAGATACGCAGTATTTT

D gene: TRBD2
J gene: TRBJ2-1
clone size: many
V gene: TRBV5-4
CDR3 protein: CASSTPTSGEDNEQFF
CDR3 DNA: TGTGCCAGCAGCACCCCGACTAGCGGGGAAGACAATGAGCAGTTCTTC

D gene: TRBD1
J gene: TRBJ2-2
clone size: many
V gene: TRBV4-1
CDR3 protein: CASSQGDRVTGELFF
CDR3 DNA: TGCGCCAGCAGCCAAGGGGACAGGGTGACCGGGGAGCTGTTTTTT